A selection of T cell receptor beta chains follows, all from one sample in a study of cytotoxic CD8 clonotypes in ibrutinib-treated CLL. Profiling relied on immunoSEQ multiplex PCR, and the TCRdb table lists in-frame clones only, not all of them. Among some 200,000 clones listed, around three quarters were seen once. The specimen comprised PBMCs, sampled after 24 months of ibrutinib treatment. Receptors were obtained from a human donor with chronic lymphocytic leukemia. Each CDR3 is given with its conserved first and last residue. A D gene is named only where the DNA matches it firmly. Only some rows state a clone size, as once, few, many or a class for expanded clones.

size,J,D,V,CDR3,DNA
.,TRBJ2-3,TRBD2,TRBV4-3,CASSQDRHSGRATDTQYF,TGCGCCAGCAGCCAAGACAGGCATAGCGGGAGGGCCACGGATACGCAGTATTTT
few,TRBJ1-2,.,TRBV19,CASSRDRSSSRGYTF,TGTGCCAGTAGTAGAGACAGGTCCAGTTCTCGTGGCTACACCTTC
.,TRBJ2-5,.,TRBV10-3,CAISVKPDSGETQYF,TGTGCCATCAGTGTGAAACCGGACAGTGGGGAGACCCAGTACTTC
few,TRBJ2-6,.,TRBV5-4,CASSLGALNSGANVLTF,TGTGCCAGCAGCTTGGGGGCACTGAACTCTGGGGCCAACGTCCTGACTTTC
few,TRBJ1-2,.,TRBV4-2,CASSQFGDGGYTF,TGTGCCAGCAGCCAGTTCGGAGACGGTGGCTACACCTTC
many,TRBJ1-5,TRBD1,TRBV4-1,CASSQTRQGGQPQHF,TGCGCCAGCAGCCAAACTAGACAGGGCGGGCAGCCCCAGCATTTT
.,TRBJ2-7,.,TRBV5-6,CASYYWAVSDEQYF,TGTGCCAGCTACTACTGGGCGGTTAGTGACGAGCAGTACTTC
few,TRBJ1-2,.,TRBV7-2,CASSFGPNLSSGYTF,TGTGCCAGCAGCTTTGGACCGAACCTCTCTTCTGGCTACACCTTC
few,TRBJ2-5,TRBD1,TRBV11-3,CASSSRQGQETQYF,TGTGCCAGCAGCTCCCGACAGGGCCAAGAGACCCAGTACTTC
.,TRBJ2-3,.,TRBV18,CASSPGDSPPTDTQYF,TGTGCCAGCTCACCAGGAGACTCCCCACCTACAGATACGCAGTATTTT
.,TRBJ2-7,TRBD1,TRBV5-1,CASSLGAGTVYYEQYF,TGCGCCAGCAGCTTGGGGGCCGGGACAGTATACTACGAGCAGTACTTC
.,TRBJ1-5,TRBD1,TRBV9,CASSGTGGGQPQHF,TGTGCCAGCAGTGGGACAGGGGGCGGGCAGCCCCAGCATTTT
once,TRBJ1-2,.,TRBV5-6,CASSRSGRIYGYTF,TGTGCCAGCAGCCGTTCGGGCAGGATCTATGGCTACACCTTC
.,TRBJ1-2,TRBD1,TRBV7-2,CASSPRQGDGYTF,TGTGCCAGCAGTCCAAGACAGGGTGATGGCTACACCTTC
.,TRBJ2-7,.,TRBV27,CASSFTGRAYEQYF,TGTGCCAGCAGTTTTACAGGGAGGGCCTACGAGCAGTACTTC
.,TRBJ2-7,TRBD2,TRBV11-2,CASSLSTSGSYEQYF,TGTGCCAGCAGCTTAAGTACTAGCGGATCCTACGAGCAGTACTTC
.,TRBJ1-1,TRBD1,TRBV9,CASSVDRDSRVNTEAFF,TGTGCCAGCAGCGTCGACCGGGACAGTCGGGTGAACACTGAAGCTTTCTTT
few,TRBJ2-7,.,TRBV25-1,CASSDRRGTPLF,TGTGCCAGCAGTGACCGGCGCGGGACCCCACTCTTC
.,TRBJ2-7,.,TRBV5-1,CADRRASSYEQYF,TGCGCCGACCGTAGGGCCAGCTCCTACGAGCAGTACTTC
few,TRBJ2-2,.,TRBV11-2,CASSLAQNTGELFF,TGTGCCAGCAGCTTAGCCCAGAACACCGGGGAGCTGTTTTTT
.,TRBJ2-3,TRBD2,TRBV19,CASRIRTGTSGLDTQYF,TGTGCCAGTAGGATCAGGACCGGGACTAGCGGGTTAGATACGCAGTATTTT
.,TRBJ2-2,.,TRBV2,CASSVARSRGELFF,TGTGCCAGCAGTGTCGCCAGGTCGCGCGGGGAGCTGTTTTTT
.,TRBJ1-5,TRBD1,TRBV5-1,CASSPGQGGGQPQHF,TGCGCCAGCAGCCCCGGACAGGGAGGAGGACAGCCCCAGCATTTT
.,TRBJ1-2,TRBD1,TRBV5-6,CASSGVRQGGYTF,TGTGCCAGCAGCGGAGTTCGACAGGGTGGCTACACCTTC